The clone carrying this TCR beta chain was seen many times. What it binds is unknown. This entry is derived from a study of T-cell reconstitution after alpha-beta-depleted transplantation in children. Study-wide results and limits: About two months after transplant, alpha-beta T cells reportedly came from several hundred expanded graft clones. The origin of high day-60 TCRbeta diversity in some patients lay in surviving recipient T cells and thymic progenitors. At the one-year point after transplant, T-cell counts and TCRbeta diversity were found to come mostly from T cells that had been newly produced.

TCRbeta library preparation incorporated unique molecular identifiers. TCRdb reprocessed the PCR reads with MiXCR, giving one entry per CDR3 protein. The table includes around 490,000 distinct CDR3 sequences, over 10% detected once. The V gene end was trimmed by 1 base and the J gene end by 7 bases; junction bases not matched to a gene: 6. Germline V gene sequence: CDR1 LGHDT, CDR2 YNNKEL (reference sequence). The CDR3 has 14 amino acids. This specimen was PBMCs, mostly from graft donor cells, taken 180 days after TCRalphabeta/CD19-depleted stem cell transplant. This clonotype originated in a female patient between 2 and 15 years old who had a stem cell transplant for aplastic anemia, so the T cells may come from the graft donor. The V call is TRBV3-1, the J call TRBJ1-2; 7 bases fit TRBD1. For the CDR3, the DNA is TGTGCCAGCAGCCAAGTCCAGGGGGTTTTTGGCTACACCTTC. It translates to CASSQVQGVFGYTF.